Sequencing of this T cell receptor (beta chain) was carried out in a study of cytomegalovirus exposure and HLA in healthy donors (TCRdb year 2017). Regarding the research as a whole: An earlier analysis of 550 to 700 of the donors reported about 250 Gb of sequence data and about 100 million unique TCR beta sequences from 150 million to 200 million T cells. The study aimed to test whether signatures of past pathogen exposure could be identified by cataloging public T cell receptors. The study used immunosequencing to profile the T cell repertoires of around 600 subjects and linked those repertoires to cytomegalovirus serostatus. In a later analysis, previously published TCR beta repertoires from 500 to 750 donors were re-analyzed and high-resolution HLA genotyping was added so that TCR occurrence patterns could be studied. A later genetic analysis used genome-wide SNP genotypes for about three fifths of the 666 donors, treating that subset as a discovery cohort. An earlier analysis of 500 to 750 of the donors applied high-throughput TCR beta sequencing to assess whether each TCR beta V gene segment acted as functional or pseudogenic. Donor age, sex, ethnicity and CMV serostatus were collected together with the repertoire data. Besides the first cohort of roughly 700 subjects, a separate validation cohort made up of 120 different subjects was used. HLA typing included class I and class II loci at four-digit resolution. Around 330 gigabases of sequencing data and around 85 million unique TCR sequences made up an early release that covered several hundred HLA-typed donors. High-throughput TCR immunosequencing, statistical association of individual TCRs with disease status, and machine learning were combined to predict cytomegalovirus infection status. In the later analysis, no new phenotypic data were used to find candidate immune exposures; instead, reliance was placed on TCR beta sequences and their occurrence across donors. A few DR-DQ haplotypes were treated as single units for association and clustering because of strong linkage in the cohort. Across 398 genotyped donors of the cohort, an average of approximately 200,000 unique TCR beta nucleotide sequences per donor were sequenced, and roughly a sixth of those sequences were non-productive. The genetic ancestry cluster associated with self-reported Caucasian donors included 65% to 90% of the 300 to 450 genotyped donors. All discovery cohort repertoires had been generated using a single sequencing platform. The number of typed donors differed by locus: roughly 620-630 for A, B, C, DRB1 and DQB1; some 540 for DQA1; 606 for DPA1; and about 450 for DPB1.

The cohort comprised around 690 healthy bone marrow donors. At the time of sampling, every cohort member was nominally healthy, though immune exposures that went unrecorded were likely present. The donor tested CMV seronegative and was one of the 352 seronegative cohort members. A peripheral blood sample was collected from each donor, and TCR beta sequencing was performed on peripheral blood mononuclear cells. Genomic DNA extraction from the blood cell samples was performed with the Qiagen DNeasy Blood Extraction Kit. A note on this clone: Its binding antigen is unknown. No quality values exist for individual bases; no much larger clone is one base distant.

To prepare the library, the immunoSEQ multiplex PCR assay was applied. The multiplex PCR relied on a mix of 60 forward primers for TCR Vbeta segments and 13 reverse primers for TCR Jbeta segments. Amplification of the CDR3 region of rearranged TCR beta genes was performed with a multiplex PCR assay on genomic DNA. The Illumina HiSeq System was used to sequence the amplified TCR beta libraries as 87-base-pair reads. On the authors' methods: Across the 700 or so repertoires, a later analysis counted 78 million or so unique TCR beta chains, roughly 11 million of which were shared by at least two donors. To remove PCR and sequencing errors, raw reads were error-corrected and collapsed into unique sequences using a nearest-neighbor algorithm that merged closely related sequences. CDR3 sequences were aligned to IMGT reference sequences to assign V, D and J gene segments. Each retained sequence needed at least a six-nucleotide match to both a V gene segment and a J gene segment. A rearrangement was called productive if the CDR3 had no stop codons and remained in frame with V and J, and every other rearrangement was called non-productive. CDR3 was defined according to IMGT convention as the region running from the second conserved V-encoded cysteine to the conserved J-encoded phenylalanine. The earlier analysis of approximately 590 of the donors excluded any sequence lacking an unambiguous match to a single V gene segment. In an earlier analysis of several hundred of the donors, a V segment was called functional when productive rearrangements were above 56.7%, and segregating when the standard deviation between donors exceeded 5%. To diagnose cytomegalovirus status from the catalog of TCR beta chain sequences, a statistical classification framework was built. V and J gene assignment, in a later analysis, came from comparing TCR nucleotide sequences with IMGT/GENE-DB human TR gene sequences. In a later analysis, CDR3 sequences and most-parsimonious VDJ recombination scenarios were assigned using the TCRdist pipeline. In a later analysis, each TCR beta chain was defined by its CDR3 amino acid sequence together with its V-gene family, and reads without a unique V-gene family were excluded. A later analysis removed 592 highly shared, low-generation-probability nucleotide sequences to deal with suspected cross-contamination and a sequencing artifact. A later analysis calculated a clonal expansion index for each public chain from normalized within-repertoire ranks of inferred template counts. A later analysis computed generation probabilities with a VDJ recombination model fitted to out-of-frame rearrangements, and checked the results against IGoR. A later analysis scored TCR-TCR, TCR-HLA and TCR-CMV co-occurrence with hypergeometric tests, applying a repertoire-size bias correction to TCR pairs. In a later analysis, false discovery rates were estimated by permuting HLA or CMV assignments 20 times. In a later analysis, co-occurring TCRs were grouped using DBSCAN, with TCRdist sequence similarity added in when clustering inside HLA-allele-positive subsets. Repertoires with fewer than 30,000 or more than 120,000 public chains, plus five repertoires with anomalous nucleotide sharing, were excluded from co-occurrence clustering. TCRdb re-hosts the immuneACCESS table, in-frame sequences only. Its copies lack some clones; in the studies checked, an unresolved V gene accounts for under half of them, and the cause for the rest is not known. That table gives V, J and clone size, and the DNA gave D and trimming. Across this sample there are some 190,000 clones, with roughly nine tenths seen only once. 1.1% of the sample is held by the ten biggest clonotypes.

Its CDR3 holds 15 amino acids, cysteine through phenylalanine. The DNA shown is the 45-base CDR3, in frame from base 1. Unmatched junction bases come to 10, with V trimmed by 4 bases and J by 4 bases. CDR1 and CDR2 are drawn from the germline V gene (reference sequence): SGHNT, YYREEE. Study-wide conclusions, independent of this receptor: The only immune exposure information available for the cohort was CMV serostatus. The authors suggested that the approach could potentially be generalized to other disease states and immunological phenotypes. The study listed 150 to 200 TCR beta chains as associated with cytomegalovirus. The cohort was sequenced for TCR beta chains only, and without alpha or paired-chain data the features that could be detected were limited. In a later analysis, several top co-occurrence clusters were reported to appear linked to parvovirus B19, influenza, CMV and Epstein-Barr virus. A later genetic analysis associated a missense DCLRE1C variant with V-gene and J-gene trimming of TCR beta chains, and an independent cohort replicated the association. In a later analysis, the rate of TCR association differed among HLA loci, with DRB1 alleles having the most associated TCRs and HLA-C alleles having the fewest. A later genetic analysis reported fewer N-insertions in productive TCRs among donors in an Asian-associated ancestry cluster than the roughly 700-donor mean. Because counts were too low, around 17 rarely observed V segments, including chromosome 9 orphons, were left out of the earlier analysis of 500 to 650 of the donors. Because some donors lacked HLA typing at each locus, the association tests relied only on the typed subset. While some public TCRs were present in many individuals, most TCR sequences turned up only very rarely across donors. The presence/absence analyses assumed that sequencing depth was roughly uniform across donors, and that assumption may not be true. Correlated functional status among segregating V segments might reflect linkage disequilibrium, but an unknown experimental factor could not be ruled out. Specific HLA alleles were associated with around 18,000 TCR beta sequences at a false discovery rate of 0.05 in a later analysis. An earlier analysis of approximately 570 of the donors showed that most TCR beta V segments appeared in productive rearrangements either about 87% or about 30% of the time, which broadly matched IMGT annotations. A few of the identified cytomegalovirus-associated TCR beta chains were confirmed in vitro to be specific for cytomegalovirus antigens. A further reported finding was that TCR beta sequences accurately predicted the HLA-A and HLA-B alleles for most subjects in the first cohort. A cluster of highly shared sequence variants was judged likely to represent a technical artifact of the sequencing pipeline. A later analysis found that HLA-associated TCR beta chains were more clonally expanded and had lower generation probabilities than equally common non-associated chains. Cytomegalovirus status was reported to be diagnosed by the classifier with high specificity and sensitivity in both the original and validation cohorts. Because the 87-base-pair reads could not distinguish some IMGT-functional V segments, including TRBV6-2 and TRBV6-3, those segments were excluded. In a later analysis, most CMV-associated TCR beta chains were found to appear HLA-restricted, with HLA associations seemingly driven largely by CMV exposure. When HLA alleles, especially DR and DQ, strongly co-occurred, TCR associations were difficult to assign to individual alleles.

The source is a boy under 10 years old in good health and CMV-seronegative. Sequenced material: PBMCs. Recombination linked TRBV5-4 to TRBJ1-2; 7 central bases correspond to TRBD1. The nucleotide sequence is TGTGCCAGCAGCCCAGTCGGACAGGTTCCCTATGGCTACACCTTC. It is translated as CASSPVGQVPYGYTF.